Listed below are T cell receptor beta chains from one sample, sequenced in a study of blood T cells in healthy people across ages. TCRdb re-analysed the 5' RACE reads in MiXCR, keeping a single row per CDR3 protein. The sample carries under 1,000,000 distinct CDR3 sequences, 46% recorded once. What was sequenced was blood. Receptors were obtained from a man older than 75 in good health. The CDR3 runs from the conserved cysteine through the conserved F or W. D genes are given only for firm matches. The listing skips clone size in some rows; elsewhere it reads once, few, many or a size class.

clone_size	v_call	d_call	j_call	cdr3_aa	cdr3_nt
once	TRBV12-3/TRBV12-4	TRBD2	TRBJ2-3	CASSALGLVPTDTRYF	TGTGCCAGCAGTGCCCTGGGACTAGTGCCCACAGATACGCGGTATTTT
NA	TRBV13	TRBD2	TRBJ2-5	CASSLTSGSLRETQYF	TGTGCCAGCAGCTTAACTAGCGGGAGTCTCCGGGAGACCCAGTACTTC
many	TRBV6-5	TRBD1	TRBJ2-7	CASSNRDRASYEQYF	TGTGCCAGCAGTAACCGGGACAGGGCGTCCTACGAGCAGTACTTC
few	TRBV12-3/TRBV12-4	NA	TRBJ2-1	CASSLTGTEYNEQFF	TGTGCCAGCAGTCTAACCGGGACCGAGTACAATGAGCAGTTCTTC
NA	TRBV4-3	NA	TRBJ1-5	CASSRPGRCNQPQHF	TGCGCCAGCAGCCGACCGGGACGGTGCAATCAGCCCCAGCATTTT
NA	TRBV5-6	TRBD2	TRBJ2-7	CASSSPTGVGLAGPYEQYF	TGTGCCAGCAGCTCCCCAACAGGGGTCGGACTAGCGGGACCCTACGAGCAGTACTTC
few	TRBV28	TRBD1	TRBJ2-3	CASSSQGDGTDTQYF	TGTGCCAGCAGTTCCCAGGGGGATGGCACAGATACGCAGTATTTT
NA	TRBV5-1	NA	TRBJ2-5	CASGYSTQETQYF	TGCGCCAGCGGATACTCCACCCAAGAGACCCAGTACTTC
NA	TRBV5-1	NA	TRBJ2-7	CASSLHGVGFADEQYF	TGCGCCAGCAGCTTGCATGGGGTAGGTTTTGCGGACGAGCAGTACTTC
NA	TRBV5-5	NA	TRBJ1-4	CASSDGTSAEKLFF	TGTGCCAGCAGCGACGGGACATCGGCTGAAAAACTGTTTTTT
NA	TRBV9	NA	TRBJ2-2	CASSVVSGGTGELFF	TGTGCCAGCAGCGTAGTTAGTGGGGGGACCGGGGAGCTGTTTTTT
few	TRBV27	NA	TRBJ2-5	CASSTLERGKGNEQYF	TGTGCCAGCAGCACTTTGGAGAGGGGGAAGGGGAATGAGCAGTACTTC
once	TRBV6-1	NA	TRBJ2-6	CASTPPGVGANVLTF	TGTGCCAGCACGCCGCCGGGAGTTGGGGCCAACGTCCTGACTTTC
NA	TRBV7-2	NA	TRBJ1-5	CASSLVQHSNQPQHF	TGTGCCAGCAGCTTAGTACAGCATAGCAATCAGCCCCAGCATTTT
NA	TRBV6-6	TRBD2	TRBJ2-1	CASSWSGRNNEQFF	TGTGCCAGCAGTTGGAGCGGGAGAAACAATGAGCAGTTCTTC
NA	TRBV7-2	TRBD2	TRBJ2-5	CASSLTPLAGETQYF	TGTGCCAGCAGCTTAACCCCACTAGCGGGGGAGACCCAGTACTTC
NA	TRBV28	NA	TRBJ2-7	CASSPRIREDEQYF	TGTGCCAGCTCACCACGGATCAGGGAGGACGAGCAGTACTTC
NA	TRBV20-1	TRBD1	TRBJ2-7	CSTGGNYEQYF	TGCAGCACAGGGGGCAACTACGAGCAGTACTTC
NA	TRBV27	NA	TRBJ1-4	CASSPRRGHEGKLFF	TGTGCCAGCAGTCCCCGGCGGGGGCATGAGGGAAAACTGTTTTTT
NA	TRBV9	TRBD2	TRBJ2-7	CASSQGLAGGFELNEQYF	TGTGCCAGCAGCCAGGGACTAGCGGGAGGGTTTGAATTGAATGAGCAGTACTTC
few	TRBV9	NA	TRBJ2-3	CASSVGSGGRGSSDTQYF	TGTGCCAGCAGCGTGGGTTCGGGAGGCAGGGGGAGTTCAGATACGCAGTATTTT
NA	TRBV29-1	NA	TRBJ2-1	CSGDLRRTQYNEQFF	TGCAGCGGTGACCTACGACGGACACAGTACAATGAGCAGTTCTTC
NA	TRBV5-5	TRBD2	TRBJ2-5	CASSPTAGGSQETQYF	TGTGCCAGCAGCCCCACAGCGGGAGGGTCCCAAGAGACCCAGTACTTC
NA	TRBV12-3/TRBV12-4	NA	TRBJ1-2	CASSSWTLRSYGYTF	TGTGCCAGCAGTTCTTGGACCCTACGGAGCTATGGCTACACCTTC
once	TRBV7-9	NA	TRBJ1-1	CASSWGTVNTEAFF	TGTGCCAGCAGCTGGGGGACGGTGAACACTGAAGCTTTCTTT
few	TRBV20-1	TRBD2	TRBJ2-1	CSASEFSGSWSRGNEQFF	TGCAGTGCTAGCGAATTTAGCGGGAGTTGGTCTAGAGGGAATGAGCAGTTCTTC
many	TRBV12-3/TRBV12-4	TRBD1	TRBJ2-2	CASIDRGNTGELFF	TGTGCCAGCATCGACAGGGGTAACACCGGGGAGCTGTTTTTT
NA	TRBV30	NA	TRBJ1-1	CAWSKTGLNTEAFF	TGTGCCTGGAGTAAAACGGGTTTGAACACTGAAGCTTTCTTT
NA	TRBV6-5	TRBD2	TRBJ2-1	CASSYSTSGSYEQFF	TGCGCCAGCAGTTACTCCACTAGCGGGAGCTATGAGCAGTTCTTC
NA	TRBV27	NA	TRBJ2-7	CASSSRSVPPYEQYF	TGTGCCAGCAGTTCCCGATCCGTCCCCCCGTACGAGCAGTACTTC